A selection of T cell receptor beta chains follows, all from one sample in a study of blood T cell repertoires in COVID-19. Assay used: immunoSEQ multiplex PCR; TCRdb lists only in-frame clones, some missing. Seen here are around 170,000 clones, roughly 90% observed once, and the top ten hold approximately 0.5%. Sequencing used peripheral blood. All receptors derive from a man aged 50 to 59 with acute or convalescent COVID-19. Each CDR3 is given with its conserved first and last residue. The order of the fields is V gene, clone size, J gene, D gene, CDR3 DNA, CDR3 protein. A D gene is named only where the DNA matches it firmly. Rows may omit the clone size; those that give it use once, few, many or a size class.

TRBV11-2	.	TRBJ2-3	.	TGTGCCAGCTCCGGCGGGCGGCCTAGCACAGATACGCAGTATTTT	CASSGGRPSTDTQYF
TRBV28	.	TRBJ1-2	.	TGTGCCAGCAGTCCCGGGACACGGAGTGGCTACACCTTC	CASSPGTRSGYTF
TRBV4-1	.	TRBJ2-7	.	TGCGCCAGCAGCCAAGATCTCGGCGGGACTCCCTACGAGCAGTACTTC	CASSQDLGGTPYEQYF
TRBV19	.	TRBJ1-5	TRBD1	TGTGCCAGTAGTCTCGGGTACAGGGGAAACAATCAGCCCCAGCATTTT	CASSLGYRGNNQPQHF
TRBV2	.	TRBJ1-1	.	TGTGCCAGCACGGGGAACACTGAAGCTTTCTTT	CASTGNTEAFF
TRBV10-3	once	TRBJ1-1	TRBD1	TGTGCCATCAGTCGGACAGGGGGCGCTTTCCAAGGTGAAGCTTTCTTT	CAISRTGGAFQGEAFF
TRBV7-2	.	TRBJ2-1	TRBD1	TGTGCCAGCAGCTCCTACAGGGGGCCCAATGAGCAGTTCTTC	CASSSYRGPNEQFF
TRBV4-1	.	TRBJ1-5	.	TGCGCCAGCAGCCAAGCGCCGGGGGGCTTCAGCAATCAGCCCCAGCATTTT	CASSQAPGGFSNQPQHF
TRBV7-9	.	TRBJ1-4	TRBD1	TGTGCCAGCAGCTTAGCCGGGACAGGGGTTGAAAAACTGTTTTTT	CASSLAGTGVEKLFF
TRBV19	few	TRBJ2-7	.	TGTGCCAGTAGTATTACGGGCAGCCGGGAAGAGCAGTACTTC	CASSITGSREEQYF
TRBV7-3	.	TRBJ2-1	TRBD2	TGTGCCAGCAGCTTGCTTCCACTCGGACTAGCGGGAGGGAACAATGAGCAGTTCTTC	CASSLLPLGLAGGNNEQFF
TRBV7-3	.	TRBJ1-1	TRBD1	TGTGCCAGCAGCCCAGGGGGCCACAACACTGAAGCTTTCTTT	CASSPGGHNTEAFF
TRBV15	.	TRBJ2-1	TRBD1	TGTGCCACCAGCAGCCACCGGGACAGCAATGAGCAGTTCTTC	CATSSHRDSNEQFF
TRBV10-2	.	TRBJ2-1	TRBD2	TGCGCCAGCAGTGAGTTAGCGGGAATGAATGAGCAGTTCTTC	CASSELAGMNEQFF
TRBV7-8	.	TRBJ1-2	.	TGTGCCAGCAGCTTAGAGGCCAGGGGAATATCCTATGGCTACACCTTC	CASSLEARGISYGYTF
TRBV27	.	TRBJ2-3	TRBD2	TGTGCCAGCAGGAAAGGTAGGGGACTAGCACCGACCGGCACAGATACGCAGTATTTT	CASRKGRGLAPTGTDTQYF
TRBV6-6	.	TRBJ2-1	TRBD1	TGTGCCAGCAGTTTCCAAACAGGGGGCATTGAGCAGTTCTTC	CASSFQTGGIEQFF
TRBV2	.	TRBJ2-2	.	TGTGCCAGCAGCCGCGAGCCGCTACCGGGACTCAACACCGGGGAGCTGTTTTTT	CASSREPLPGLNTGELFF
TRBV5-1	few	TRBJ1-6	.	TGCGCCAGCAGCCCTTTGGGGCAGGGAGGTTCACCCCTCCACTTT	CASSPLGQGGSPLHF
TRBV19	.	TRBJ1-5	.	TGTGCCAGTAGTATTAAAAGGACTCAAGGTACCCAGCATTTT	CASSIKRTQGTQHF
TRBV4-3	.	TRBJ1-1	TRBD1	TGCGCCAGCAGCCAAGATGTCAGGACAGGGAATCCACAATTGAACACTGAAGCTTTCTTT	CASSQDVRTGNPQLNTEAFF
TRBV10-3	once	TRBJ2-1	TRBD2	TGTGCCATCAGTGAGTCGACTAGCGGCTACTACAATGAGCAGTTCTTC	CAISESTSGYYNEQFF
TRBV29-1	.	TRBJ2-3	TRBD2	TGCAGCGTAGCGGGGGACACAGATACGCAGTATTTT	CSVAGDTDTQYF
TRBV24-1	.	TRBJ2-1	TRBD1	TGTGCCACGCGCCCAGGGACAGGAAGGAGCGATGAGCAGTTCTTC	CATRPGTGRSDEQFF
TRBV24-1	.	TRBJ2-2	.	TGTGCCACCACAAACAGGGCCGGGGAGCTGTTTTTT	CATTNRAGELFF
TRBV14	.	TRBJ2-1	.	TGTGCCAGCAGCCAAGCCCGTTTCTCCTACAATGAGCAGTTCTTC	CASSQARFSYNEQFF
TRBV11-2	.	TRBJ2-1	TRBD1	TGTGCCAGCAGCTTCTCGCCTTTGGGACAGGGGTACAATGAGCAGTTCTTC	CASSFSPLGQGYNEQFF
TRBV5-4	.	TRBJ1-2	.	TGTGCCAGCAGTCCCACAGGGAATACTAACTATGGCTACACCTTC	CASSPTGNTNYGYTF
TRBV9	.	TRBJ1-2	TRBD1	TGTGCCAGCAGCGTCCGGGACAGCGGCTTTGGTGGCTACACCTTC	CASSVRDSGFGGYTF
TRBV11-2	few	TRBJ2-3	.	TGTGCCAGCAGCTATTCCCCCTCCGCAGATACGCAGTATTTT	CASSYSPSADTQYF
TRBV3-1/TRBV3-2	.	TRBJ1-6	.	TGTGCCAGCAGCCTGATGACAGGAGATAATTCACCCCTCCACTTT	CASSLMTGDNSPLHF
TRBV27	.	TRBJ1-5	.	TGTGCCAGCAGTACGGACAGTTATAGCAATCAGCCCCAGCATTTT	CASSTDSYSNQPQHF
TRBV28	.	TRBJ2-7	TRBD2	TGTGCCAGCAGGACCACCACTAGCGGGGGGGCCTACGAGCAGTACTTC	CASRTTTSGGAYEQYF
TRBV6-2/TRBV6-3	.	TRBJ1-5	TRBD1	TGTGCCAGCAGTCGAAACTCACAGGGGTCCCAGCATTTT	CASSRNSQGSQHF
TRBV7-9	.	TRBJ2-7	.	TGTGCCAGCAGCTTAACGTCAGGGGTTGAGTACTTC	CASSLTSGVEYF
TRBV5-1	.	TRBJ2-1	.	TGCGCCACCAGGACAGCGGGCTACAATGAGCAGTTCTTC	CATRTAGYNEQFF
TRBV18	.	TRBJ2-5	.	TGTGCCAGCTCACCACCCGGAGGGGAGACCCAGTACTTC	CASSPPGGETQYF